This paragraph covers one TCR beta chain sequence. What it recognizes is unknown. This record comes from a study of regulatory T cells in long-lasting Graves disease. Whole-study results and caveats: Persistent disease preferred TRBV28, TRBJ1-2 and TRBJ2-5.

iRepertoire HTBI primers and Arm-PCR of CDR3 regions built TCR beta libraries. Using its own MiXCR run on the multiplex PCR reads, TCRdb lists one record per CDR3 protein. The profile shows about half a million distinct CDR3 sequences, under 25% of them singletons. Indicated time point: persistent/refractory GD, antithyroid drugs over 5 years with positive TRAb. Isolated PBMC RNA provided the starting material for the TCR library. From germline, CDR1 is MNHNS and CDR2 SASEGT. The CDR3 is 12 residues long. Trimming took off 7 bases at V and 4 bases at J, with 10 bases between the two ends. The chain is built from TRBV6-1 and TRBJ1-2; no clear D gene. The receptor comes from a female donor with Graves disease. The material was peripheral blood mononuclear cells (PBMCs), obtained when the disease was refractory, from a patient treated with antithyroid drugs. The CDR3, as DNA: TGTGCCAGCACTTCCGTCACCTATGGCTACACCTTC. Translation gives CASTSVTYGYTF.